This T cell receptor (beta chain) was identified during a study of T-cell reconstitution after alpha-beta-depleted transplantation in children. In its sample, this clonotype was seen a few times. The library targeted TCRbeta and was prepared with unique molecular identifiers. Each CDR3 protein gets one entry after TCRdb re-called the PCR reads with MiXCR. The table lists some 200,000 distinct CDR3 sequences, approximately 6.9% of them singletons. V gave up 4 bases and J gave up 6 bases, with 15 bases separating them. The CDR3 loop spans 14 amino acids. Germline V lookup: CDR1 MNHEY, CDR2 SVGAGI. The sequence came from a boy aged 2 to 10 with acute lymphoblastic leukemia, due to receive a stem cell transplant. V gene TRBV6-5 combines with J gene TRBJ1-1, with D perhaps TRBD1 (5 bases). The sample in question was PBMCs, obtained before TCRalphabeta/CD19-depleted stem cell transplant. CDR3 residues: CASSFQGTPPEAFF. The CDR3 DNA reads as TGTGCCAGCAGTTTCCAGGGTACTCCCCCTGAAGCTTTCTTT.